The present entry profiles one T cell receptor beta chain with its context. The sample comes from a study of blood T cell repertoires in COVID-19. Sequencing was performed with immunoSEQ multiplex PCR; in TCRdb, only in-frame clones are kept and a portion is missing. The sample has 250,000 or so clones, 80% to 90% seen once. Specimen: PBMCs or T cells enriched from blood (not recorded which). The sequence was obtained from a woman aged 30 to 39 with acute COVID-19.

The CDR3 region has the DNA TGCGCCAGCAGCCAAGAACAACTAGCCCCCTACGAGCAGTACTTC. Translating it yields CASSQEQLAPYEQYF. The J gene is TRBJ2-7, the V gene TRBV4-1; D is possibly TRBD2 (6 bases). V gave up 0 bases and J gave up 2 bases, with 11 bases separating them. Per germline, CDR1 MGHRA and CDR2 YSYEKL. This CDR3 comprises 15 residues.